This passage covers 30 T cell receptor beta chains from one sample sequenced in a study of T cells in Graves' hyperthyroidism and ophthalmopathy. TCR beta CDR3 region amplification was performed from RNA transcripts. A first-round RT-PCR of the TCR CDR3 used the HTBI primer set. TCRdb passed the multiplex PCR reads through MiXCR, listing each CDR3 protein once. The repertoire has roughly 290,000 distinct CDR3 sequences, roughly 14% of them found once; the top ten carry 7.5% to 8%. The sample was blood. The receptors were gathered from a woman under 40 with Graves' hyperthyroidism that later progressed to Graves' ophthalmopathy.

This clonotype was observed many times. The chain combines TRBV28 with TRBJ1-2; D may be TRBD1 (5 bases). Germline values: CDR1 MDHEN, CDR2 SYDVKM. The CDR3 is 14 amino acids. Between the trimmed V and J ends, which lost 8 bases and 7 bases, there was a span of 20 bases. CDR3 in amino acids: CASGLEVLGGGYTF. The CDR3 bases are TGTGCCAGCGGCCTAGAGGTACTCGGGGGTGGCTACACCTTC.

Ten or more counts support this clonotype. The chain employs TRBV12-3 or TRBV12-4 and TRBJ1-5; unclear D gene. The germline V and J ends were trimmed by 3 bases and 4 bases, with 13 bases remaining between them. The CDR3 runs 15 residues. The CDR3 nucleotides read TGTGCCAGCAGTTTTGCCCTTACCGAAAATCAGCCCCAGCATTTT. Amino acids: CASSFALTENQPQHF.

This clonotype was detected many times. The chain links TRBV5-6 to TRBJ1-2; D is unresolved. The germline CDR1 and CDR2 sequences are SGHDT and YYEEEE. V was trimmed by 4 bases and J by 8 bases, leaving 18 bases between them. This CDR3 region has 14 residues. CDR3 sequence (DNA): TGTGCCAGCAGCCTTCGGGAGGGAATACGGGGCTACACCTTC. Its protein product is CASSLREGIRGYTF.

In this sample, this clonotype turned up many times. This chain links TRBV6-1 with TRBJ1-2; D uncertain. Germline V CDR1 and CDR2: MNHNS, SASEGT. The CDR3 consists of 14 residues. Trimming cost V 7 bases and J 4 bases, with 16 bases left between them. CDR3 nucleotides: TGTGCCAGCACCTACGGGGTGATAGGCTATGGCTACACCTTC. This codes for CASTYGVIGYGYTF.

This clonotype has a count of ten or more. The rearrangement uses TRBV7-6 and TRBJ2-7; D call uncertain. The CDR3 contains 13 residues. V lost 3 bases and J lost 2, with 8 bases in between. Germline CDR1 is SGHVS and CDR2 is FNYEAQ. The CDR3 sequence: CASSFENTYEQYF. The CDR3 DNA reads as TGTGCCAGCAGCTTCGAAAACACCTACGAGCAGTACTTC.

This clonotype was detected ten times or more. CDR3 residues: CSASDNEQFF. The CDR3 bases are TGCAGTGCTAGTGACAATGAGCAGTTCTTC. The V and J genes are TRBV20-1 and TRBJ2-1; the D is unclear. Germline V gene sequence: CDR1 DFQATT, CDR2 SNEGSKA (reference sequence). V gave up 3 bases and J gave up 5 bases, with 2 bases separating them. There are 10 residues in the CDR3.

There are many counts of this clonotype. This chain links TRBV7-3 with TRBJ2-3, with a possible D match to TRBD2 (5 bases). The CDR3 loop spans 15 amino acids. Germline lookup yields CDR1 SGHTA and CDR2 FQGTGA. Deletions cut 5 bases from V and 3 bases from J, with 15 bases between. The CDR3 DNA is TGTGCCAGCAGCGCAAGTCTAGCCCAAACAGATACGCAGTATTTT. This encodes CASSASLAQTDTQYF.

This clonotype has at least ten counts. The gene calls are TRBV6-1 and TRBJ2-5, with 9 positions matching TRBD2. Germline-derived CDR1 and CDR2 are MNHNS and SASEGT. The CDR3 covers 16 residues. V was pared by 5 bases and J by 5 bases, with 12 bases of the junction left unmatched. CDR3 sequence: CASSYLAGLGWETQYF. Written as DNA, the CDR3 is TGTGCCAGCAGTTATCTAGCGGGATTGGGGTGGGAGACCCAGTACTTC.

This clonotype was detected many times. The chain uses TRBV2 and TRBJ2-5; D remains unclear. The germline V and J ends were trimmed by 6 bases and 5 bases, with 10 bases remaining between them. From germline, CDR1 is SNHLY and CDR2 FYNNEI. This CDR3 has 12 amino acids. The CDR3 DNA reads as TGTGCCAGCAGGGACCCAAGGGAGACCCAGTACTTC. It codes for CASRDPRETQYF.

This clonotype appeared a few times. The CDR3 DNA reads as TGTGCCAGCAGGGGGACAGGGGGCGGCCAGCCCCAGCATTTT. Encoded protein: CASRGTGGGQPQHF. The chain recombines TRBV6-1 with TRBJ1-5; 12 bases match TRBD1. The CDR3 length is 14 residues. Germline V gene data show CDR1 as MNHNS and CDR2 as SASEGT. After removal of 6 bases from V and 7 bases from J, the junction contained 4 bases not matched to a gene.

The chain recombines TRBV5-4 with TRBJ2-1, with TRBD1 matching over 7 bases. The J segment lost 8 bases and the V segment lost 0 bases, leaving 8 bases of the junction unmatched. Looked up from germline, CDR1 is SGHNT and CDR2 is YYREEE (reference sequence). The CDR3 is 15 amino acids. The CDR3 reads CASSLGQGRPDEQFF. CDR3 bases: TGTGCCAGCAGCTTGGGACAGGGACGCCCCGATGAGCAGTTCTTC.

The sample holds many counts of this clonotype. The chain links TRBV6-1 to TRBJ1-5; 8 nucleotides agree with TRBD1. This CDR3 is 15 amino acids long. V was clipped by 5 bases and J by 5 bases; unmatched bases: 8. The germline V gene encodes CDR1 MNHNS and CDR2 SASEGT. CDR3 residues: CASSRGQVDYQPQHF. The CDR3 coding sequence is TGTGCCAGCAGTAGGGGACAGGTTGATTATCAGCCCCAGCATTTT.

This clonotype showed up many times. The CDR3 DNA sequence: TGTGCCAGCAGTCCAGGTACTAGGAAAGAGACCCAGTACTTC. Translating gives CASSPGTRKETQYF. J is TRBJ2-5 and V is TRBV28, with D tentatively TRBD2 (5 bases). There are 14 residues in the CDR3. Germline-derived CDR1 and CDR2 are MDHEN and SYDVKM. Trimming removed 5 bases at V and 3 bases at J, with 13 bases between.

This clonotype appeared many times. V usage is TRBV11-2 and J usage is TRBJ2-1; D gene unclear. There are 13 residues in the CDR3. V gave up 5 bases and J gave up 15 bases, with 20 bases separating them. The germline gives CDR1 SGHAT, CDR2 FQNNGV. The CDR3 nucleotides read TGTGCCAGCAGCCCTGAACGGACCCATAAGCGGTTCTTC. Residues: CASSPERTHKRFF.

The V call is TRBV6-2 or TRBV6-3, the J call TRBJ1-4, with D maybe TRBD1 (6 bases). Trimming stripped 5 bases from V and 4 bases from J, with 14 bases between. The CDR3 has 15 amino acids. Germline lookup yields CDR1 MNHEY and CDR2 SVGEGT. The CDR3 nucleotides are TGTGCCAGCAGTCGGGTACAGGGCTTTAATGAAAAACTGTTTTTT. Protein product: CASSRVQGFNEKLFF.

The V gene is TRBV24-1, the J gene TRBJ2-3; tentatively, D is TRBD1 or TRBD2 (6 bases each). The V and J ends lost 2 bases and 0 bases respectively, with 20 bases between them. Germline assignment: CDR1 KGHDR and CDR2 SFDVKD. CDR3 length: 19 residues. The CDR3, as DNA: TGTGCCACCAGTGATTCGGAAGGGGGGTCCTACTCTAGCACAGATACGCAGTATTTT. Protein: CATSDSEGGSYSSTDTQYF.

This clonotype was observed at least ten times. The genes are TRBV5-1 and TRBJ1-1; D ambiguous. This CDR3 is built from 13 residues. Germline V CDR1 and CDR2: SGHRS, YFSETQ. V was shortened by 2 bases and J by 2 bases, with 7 bases between the two germline ends. The CDR3, as DNA: TGCGCCAGCAGCTTCGCAGGTAACACTGAAGCTTTCTTT. It codes for CASSFAGNTEAFF.

This clonotype was detected ten times or more. The V gene is TRBV27, the J gene TRBJ2-1, with 9 bases fitting TRBD2. The germline V gene has CDR1 MNHEY and CDR2 SMNVEV (reference sequence). Germline trimming cut 1 base from V and 7 bases from J; bases unmatched to any gene: 5. The length of the CDR3 is 15 residues. The CDR3 nucleotides read TGTGCCAGCAGTTTATTCGGCGGGAGGGCTAATGAGCAGTTCTTC. Its protein product is CASSLFGGRANEQFF.

The table lists this clonotype with many counts. The CDR3 DNA reads TGTGCCAGCAGTGAAGCCAGGCAGGCTACGCAGTATTTT. It yields the protein CASSEARQATQYF. The J gene is TRBJ2-3, the V gene TRBV2, with D unclear. The germline CDR1 and CDR2 sequences are SNHLY and FYNNEI. Deletions cut 0 bases from V and 8 bases from J, with 9 bases between. The CDR3 is made up of 13 amino acids.

This clonotype was picked up many times. This chain uses TRBV29-1 with TRBJ2-1; D possibly corresponds to TRBD2 (6 bases). The V and J ends lost 7 bases and 5 bases respectively, with 12 bases between them. CDR1 is SQVTM and CDR2 is ANQGSEA in the germline V gene. The CDR3 has 12 residues. CDR3 in DNA: TGCAGCGGCCCGGGAGCCAACAATGAGCAGTTCTTC. This encodes CSGPGANNEQFF.

Here the CDR3 DNA reads TGTGCCAGCAGTAGTAGGACAGGGGTCGGGACAGATACGCAGTATTTT. This translates into CASSSRTGVGTDTQYF. The chain combines TRBV25-1 with TRBJ2-3, with 9 nucleotides matching TRBD1. Germline CDR1 reads MGHDK; CDR2 reads SYGVNS. This CDR3 comprises 16 residues. V trimming: 5 bases; J trimming: 3 bases; junction bases outside the gene matches: 9.

V and J are TRBV30 and TRBJ2-2; the D is unclear. Per the germline V gene, CDR1 is GTSNPN and CDR2 is SVGIG (reference sequence). This CDR3 contains 14 residues. With 3 bases removed from V and 0 bases from J, the gap between germline ends came to 8 bases. DNA for the CDR3: TGTGCCTGGAGGCCGGCAGCGAACACCGGGGAGCTGTTTTTT. This gives the protein CAWRPAANTGELFF.

This clonotype was found many times. The CDR3 region is CATSDSRRRTGELFF. CDR3 DNA: TGTGCCACCAGTGATTCGCGGCGCCGCACCGGGGAGCTGTTTTTT. The chain uses TRBV24-1 and TRBJ2-2, with D uncertain. CDR3 length: 15 amino acids. The germline V gene has CDR1 KGHDR and CDR2 SFDVKD. With 2 bases removed from V and 4 bases from J, the gap between germline ends came to 10 bases.

Ten or more counts support this clonotype. The V gene is TRBV20-1, the J gene TRBJ2-7; 7 bases are shared with TRBD2. There are 16 residues in the CDR3. Germline values: CDR1 DFQATT, CDR2 SNEGSKA (reference sequence). CDR3 nucleotide sequence: TGCAGAGCCCCTACTTGGGCGGGGAGGGCCCCCTACGAGCAGTACTTC. The encoded protein is CRAPTWAGRAPYEQYF.

The chain couples TRBV4-1 to TRBJ1-2; D remains unclear. Trimming shortened V by 1 base and J by 4 bases, and 13 bases separated the two germline ends. CDR1 and CDR2 (germline): MGHRA, YSYEKL. This CDR3 has 15 residues. CDR3 DNA: TGCGCCAGCAGCCAAGCCCCGACAACCGTCTATGGCTACACCTTC. As protein: CASSQAPTTVYGYTF.

This clonotype was counted many times. V gene TRBV3-1 combines with J gene TRBJ2-2; tentatively, D is TRBD2 (5 bases). This CDR3 is 15 amino acids long. Germline-derived CDR1 and CDR2 are LGHDT and YNNKEL (reference sequence). Trimming cost V 1 base and J 5 bases, with 11 bases left between them. CDR3 amino acids: CASSQVSVGTGELFF. DNA for the CDR3: TGTGCCAGCAGCCAAGTTAGCGTGGGGACCGGGGAGCTGTTTTTT.

This clonotype has only a few counts. The chain uses TRBV2 and TRBJ1-5; D is unclear. V dropped 5 bases and J dropped 3 bases, with 11 bases sitting between them. The CDR3 runs to 14 residues. Germline V gene sequence: CDR1 SNHLY, CDR2 FYNNEI. DNA of the CDR3: TGTGCCAGCAGTTACTCCGGCCCCAATCAGCCCCAGCATTTT. Encoded protein: CASSYSGPNQPQHF.

The chain is built from TRBV12-3 or TRBV12-4 and TRBJ2-7; 13 nucleotides line up with TRBD2. Trimming cost V 5 bases and J 3 bases; bases outside gene matches: 10. CDR3 length equals 17 residues. The DNA for the CDR3 is TGTGCCAGCAGTCCCAGGACTAGCGGGAGTCTCCACTACGAGCAGTACTTC. Translated: CASSPRTSGSLHYEQYF.

About this clonotype: A read error may account for a junction end that differs from germline. The V call is TRBV6-1, the J call TRBJ1-2, with 7 positions matching TRBD1. The germline gives CDR1 MNHNS, CDR2 SASEGT. This CDR3 is 14 amino acids long. This CDR3 reads CASSRRQGNYGYAF. The CDR3 nucleotides are TGTGCCAGCAGTAGGAGACAGGGTAACTATGGCTACGCCTTC.

The chain joins TRBV4-2 to TRBJ1-3; D ambiguous. The CDR3 extends over 17 amino acids. CDR1 is LGHNA, CDR2 YNFKEQ, per germline. Trimming took off 0 bases at V and 0 bases at J, with 12 bases between the two ends. The CDR3 region has the DNA TGTGCCAGCAGCCAAGATAGCCAGAGAAGCTCTGGAAACACCATATATTTT. It yields the protein CASSQDSQRSSGNTIYF.